The 8 T cell receptor beta chains reported below all come from one sample, sequenced in a study of graft-versus-host responses after intestinal transplantation. Profiled with immunoSEQ multiplex PCR; TCRdb holds only in-frame clones, not every one. The data contain approximately 11,000 clones, about 93% of them singletons. Sample: PBMCs, taken approximately 110 days after intestinal transplant. These receptors were collected from a human patient who received an intestinal transplant, so some T cells may come from the graft donor.

The J gene is TRBJ2-7, the V gene TRBV11-2; D remains ambiguous. The V end was cut by 1 base, the J end by 4 bases, with 5 bases between. CDR1 is SGHAT and CDR2 is FQNNGV in the germline V gene. The CDR3 spans 12 residues. DNA for the CDR3: TGTGCCAGCAGCTTAGGGTTATACGAGCAGTACTTC. Translation gives CASSLGLYEQYF.

This clone was seen only once. J is TRBJ2-2 and V is TRBV6-6; 8 nucleotides align to TRBD1. CDR1 and CDR2 from the germline V gene are MNHNY and SVGAGI (reference sequence). V was clipped by 5 bases and J by 3 bases; unmatched bases: 5. The CDR3 contains 15 residues. The CDR3 bases are TGTGCCAGCAGTCCGGGACAGGCGTACACCGGGGAGCTGTTTTTT. Translating it yields CASSPGQAYTGELFF.

Worth noting for this clone: The identical CDR3 is also encoded by other nucleotide sequences in the sample. The DNA for the CDR3 is TGTGCCAGCAGCGTAGCGTGGACAGGGGGACCAGAGACCCAGTACTTC. Translation gives CASSVAWTGGPETQYF. The rearrangement joins TRBV9 to TRBJ2-5; 10 bases align to TRBD1. The J segment lost 4 bases and the V segment lost 0 bases, leaving 6 bases of the junction unmatched. This CDR3 contains 16 residues. The germline gives CDR1 SGDLS, CDR2 YYNGEE. The full variable domain, with the rest looked up from reference TRBV9 and TRBJ2-5, is DSGVTQTPKHLITATGQRVTLRCSPRSGDLSVYWYQQSLDQGLQFLIQYYNGEERAKGNILERFSAQQFPDLHSELNLSSLELGDSALYFCASSVAWTGGPETQYFGPGTRLLVL.

V gene TRBV13 combines with J gene TRBJ2-3; TRBD2 aligns across 10 bases. Germline CDR1 is PRHDT and CDR2 is FYEKMQ (reference sequence). CDR3 length: 17 amino acids. J lost 0 bases, V lost 5 bases, and 8 bases had no gene match. CDR3 sequence: CASSPRLAGVSTDTQYF. CDR3 nucleotides: TGTGCCAGCAGCCCCCGTCTAGCGGGAGTGAGCACAGATACGCAGTATTTT.

V and J are TRBV6-5 and TRBJ2-1; D is unresolved. The CDR3 is 14 amino acids. Trimming stripped 8 bases from V and 6 bases from J, with 17 bases between. Germline CDR1 and CDR2: MNHEY and SVGAGI. CDR3 bases: TGTGCCAGCGCCAGGATAGGTTTCGGCAATGAGCAGTTCTTC. Its translation is CASARIGFGNEQFF.

The chain employs TRBV28 and TRBJ1-2, with 8 bases lining up with TRBD1. Germline CDR1 is MDHEN and CDR2 is SYDVKM. CDR3 length equals 14 residues. Trimming at V came to 4 bases and at J to 2 bases, leaving 3 bases not matched to a gene. This CDR3 is CASSSGQANYGYTF. DNA for the CDR3: TGTGCCAGCAGTTCGGGACAGGCCAACTATGGCTACACCTTC.

V gene TRBV5-1 combines with J gene TRBJ2-7, with 7 bases identical to TRBD1. The germline V gene has CDR1 SGHRS and CDR2 YFSETQ. V gave up 9 bases and J gave up 7 bases; unmatched junction bases: 13. This CDR3 is built from 13 residues. This CDR3 reads CATTGTEPGEQYF. CDR3 DNA sequence: TGCGCCACCACCGGGACAGAGCCTGGGGAGCAGTACTTC.

In the case of this clone: The conserved phenylalanine or tryptophan is not found at the CDR3 terminus, so this likely reflects a read error. The J gene is TRBJ1-2, the V gene TRBV10-1; weak D call: TRBD1 (6 bases). Deletions cut 6 bases from V and 5 bases from J, with 13 bases between. Looked up from germline, CDR1 is WNHNN and CDR2 is SYGVQD (reference sequence). This CDR3 has 13 amino acids. The CDR3: CASRRTARYGYTL. The CDR3 DNA follows: TGCGCCAGCAGAAGGACAGCTAGGTATGGCTACACCCTC.